This is a list of T cell receptor beta chains from one sample in a study of beta chain features in type 1 diabetes. The protocol was immunoSEQ multiplex PCR, while the TCRdb copy is restricted to in-frame clones and leaves out a portion. In the table there are about 160,000 clones, about 9.4% of which are singletons. Sequenced input: central memory CD4+ T cells from blood. These receptors were taken from a man in his thirties or forties with type 1 diabetes. CDR3s include the opening cysteine and the closing phenylalanine or tryptophan. Each record gives: CDR3 protein, J gene, V gene.

CASSLEVTGEKLFF | TRBJ1-4 | TRBV7-6
CASSRGDPGETQYF | TRBJ2-5 | TRBV6-5
CASRGPVTEQYF | TRBJ2-7 | TRBV6-5
CSVEGADTQYF | TRBJ2-3 | TRBV29-1
CASSLVEGISRTDTQYF | TRBJ2-3 | TRBV11-2
CASLSYDGNYGYTF | TRBJ1-2 | TRBV27
CASSPIQGNTEAFF | TRBJ1-1 | TRBV18
CASSERYSNQPQHF | TRBJ1-5 | TRBV6-1
CASSQVASGNTIYF | TRBJ1-3 | TRBV14
CASSLVLGNEQFF | TRBJ2-1 | TRBV7-8
CAWRTGFNTEAFF | TRBJ1-1 | TRBV30
CASSLMPVRETQYF | TRBJ2-5 | TRBV7-3
CASSNRRQDSSNQPQHF | TRBJ1-5 | TRBV19
CASSPRVAAQQYF | TRBJ2-7 | TRBV7-3
CASSQGGAGGHEQYF | TRBJ2-7 | TRBV4-3
CSVEERGLNSGYTF | TRBJ1-2 | TRBV29-1
CASSELGAYGYTF | TRBJ1-2 | TRBV2
CASDRDRGLETQYF | TRBJ2-5 | TRBV2
CASSQARGRGDYGYTF | TRBJ1-2 | TRBV4-3
CATSREVTGAYEQYF | TRBJ2-7 | TRBV15
CASSLIPGQGLGEQFF | TRBJ2-1 | TRBV5-6
CASSRTSRDTGWKVQYF | TRBJ2-7 | TRBV4-2
CASSFDRVGGYTF | TRBJ1-2 | TRBV5-6
CASSVKTGGSSGANVLTF | TRBJ2-6 | TRBV6-1
CASGGGGTNEKLFF | TRBJ1-4 | TRBV7-9
CASSATGGDYNEQFF | TRBJ2-1 | TRBV7-8
CAWSASGSSRQFF | TRBJ2-1 | TRBV30
CASSASPPYEQYF | TRBJ2-7 | TRBV6-6
CASRDRGDEQFF | TRBJ2-1 | TRBV2
CASSYLGGTPPYEQYF | TRBJ2-7 | TRBV6-5
CASSQVHFTGELFF | TRBJ2-2 | TRBV11-2
CASRLSGANTGELFF | TRBJ2-2 | TRBV11-2
CASSRATSYMNTEAFF | TRBJ1-1 | TRBV19
CASRKGGGPSNEQFF | TRBJ2-1 | TRBV7-2
CASSKGLEGETQYF | TRBJ2-5 | TRBV6-5
CASSSYSGGDLNYGYTF | TRBJ1-2 | TRBV7-2
CASSLGAGAREQFF | TRBJ2-1 | TRBV5-1
CASSFPSGSTDTQYF | TRBJ2-3 | TRBV27
CASSSRQGGIEAFF | TRBJ1-1 | TRBV5-1
CASSLGRQETQYF | TRBJ2-5 | TRBV7-2
CSVLLEGQTQHF | TRBJ1-5 | TRBV29-1
CASRPRDRLYGYTF | TRBJ1-2 | TRBV28
CASSRGVTGANVLTF | TRBJ2-6 | TRBV14